This T cell receptor (beta chain) was recovered during a study of cytomegalovirus exposure and HLA in healthy donors. The CDR3 contains 15 residues. V lost 0 bases, J lost 1 base, and 12 bases lay in between. Germline CDR1 reads SQVTM; CDR2 reads ANQGSEA. It was with 60 Vbeta and 13 Jbeta primers that the PCR ran. Sequencing used immunoSEQ multiplex PCR; TCRdb keeps in-frame clones, though not all of them. The sample lists around 170,000 clones, over 65% seen once, with 1.4% in the top ten. The sample comprised PBMCs. The source is a man aged 18-30 years in good health and CMV-seronegative. The chain uses TRBV29-1 and TRBJ1-1, with D maybe TRBD1 (6 bases). The CDR3 DNA reads TGCAGCGTTGAAGAAAGGGTGGGGGCGAACACTGAAGCTTTCTTT. Protein: CSVEERVGANTEAFF.